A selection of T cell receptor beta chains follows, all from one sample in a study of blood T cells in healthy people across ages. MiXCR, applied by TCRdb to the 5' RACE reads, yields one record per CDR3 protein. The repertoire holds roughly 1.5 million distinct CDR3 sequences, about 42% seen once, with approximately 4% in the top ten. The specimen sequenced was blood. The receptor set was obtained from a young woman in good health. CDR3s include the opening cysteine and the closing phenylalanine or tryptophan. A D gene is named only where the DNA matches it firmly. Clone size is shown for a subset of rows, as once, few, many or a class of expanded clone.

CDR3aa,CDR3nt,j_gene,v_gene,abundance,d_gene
CASRVGGRDEQYF,TGTGCCAGCAGGGTGGGAGGACGGGACGAGCAGTACTTC,TRBJ2-7,TRBV28,.,.
CASSNPGTGRSEQYF,TGTGCCAGCAGCAATCCCGGGACAGGGCGGTCCGAGCAGTACTTC,TRBJ2-7,TRBV28,.,TRBD1
CASSQVSGGIGETQYF,TGCGCCAGCAGCCAAGTTAGCGGGGGGATCGGGGAGACCCAGTACTTC,TRBJ2-5,TRBV4-3,.,TRBD2
CSVQAGSSPPHF,TGCAGCGTACAGGCTGGCAGTTCACCCCCCCACTTT,TRBJ1-6,TRBV29-1,.,.
CSGGGHEQFF,TGCAGCGGAGGGGGCCATGAGCAGTTCTTC,TRBJ2-1,TRBV29-1,few,TRBD1
CACSASSGRAPDTQYF,TGTGCCTGCAGTGCCTCTAGCGGGAGGGCCCCAGATACGCAGTATTTT,TRBJ2-3,TRBV27,.,TRBD2
CVSSLAGVADTQYF,TGTGTCAGCAGCTTAGCGGGGGTGGCAGATACGCAGTATTTT,TRBJ2-3,TRBV7-8,.,TRBD2
CASSPLSSIYGYTF,TGCGCCAGCAGCCCTCTGTCTTCCATTTATGGCTACACCTTC,TRBJ1-2,TRBV4-1,many,.
CASSQEYGGAKNIQYF,TGTGCCAGCAGCCAAGAGTACGGGGGGGCCAAAAACATTCAGTACTTC,TRBJ2-4,TRBV4-2,few,TRBD2
CASSEMGGRIYEQFF,TGTGCCAGCAGTGAAATGGGAGGTAGGATCTATGAGCAGTTCTTC,TRBJ2-1,TRBV6-1,few,.